The 22 T cell receptor beta chains reported below all come from one sample, sequenced in a study of shared clonotypes between healthy human individuals. Only in-frame clones appear in the TCRdb table, and some are missing; sequencing was by immunoSEQ multiplex PCR. Seen here are roughly 2 million clones, roughly 95% observed once, and the top ten hold about 0.13%. Sample: naive CD4+ T cells sorted from blood. The subset here: CD45RA+ positively selected. These receptors came from a man between 18 and 29 years old in good health.

The chain joins TRBV7-2 to TRBJ2-3, with TRBD2 identical over 14 bases. This CDR3 spans 17 amino acids. The germline V gene encodes CDR1 SGHTA and CDR2 FQGNSA. V was pared by 2 bases and J by 6 bases, with 7 bases of the junction left unmatched. The CDR3: CASSLIRTSGRRDTQYF. The CDR3 DNA sequence: TGTGCCAGCAGCTTAATTCGGACTAGCGGGAGGCGGGATACGCAGTATTTT.

The CDR3 sequence: CASSLAPARSSYNEQFF. In nucleotides, the CDR3 is TGTGCCAGCAGCTTAGCCCCAGCCAGGAGCTCCTACAATGAGCAGTTCTTC. The V gene is TRBV13, the J gene TRBJ2-1, with no clear D. The V end was cut by 1 base, the J end by 0 bases, with 13 bases between. CDR3 length equals 17 residues. Germline CDR1 PRHDT, CDR2 FYEKMQ (reference sequence).

V is TRBV7-2 and J is TRBJ2-7; no definite D call. CDR3 length: 13 amino acids. Germline values: CDR1 SGHTA, CDR2 FQGNSA. Trimming took off 2 bases at V and 2 bases at J, with 7 bases between the two ends. CDR3 nucleotides: TGTGCCAGCAGCTTAACGCCGACCTACGAGCAGTACTTC. Protein: CASSLTPTYEQYF. The variable domain in full, with the rest retrieved from reference TRBV7-2 and TRBJ2-7, is GAGVSQSPSNKVTEKGKDVELRCDPISGHTALYWYRQSLGQGLEFLIYFQGNSAPDKSGLPSDRFSAERTGGSVSTLTIQRTQQEDSAVYLCASSLTPTYEQYFGPGTRLTVT.

The chain employs TRBV9 and TRBJ2-5; 7 nucleotides match TRBD1. This CDR3 comprises 15 residues. The J segment lost 2 bases and the V segment lost 4 bases, leaving 8 bases of the junction unmatched. Germline CDR1 is SGDLS and CDR2 is YYNGEE. The CDR3 here is CASSHRQGLQETQYF. CDR3 bases: TGTGCCAGCAGCCATCGACAGGGCCTTCAAGAGACCCAGTACTTC.

The chain has TRBV27 and TRBJ1-1; possibly TRBD1 for D (5 bases). Trimming stripped 0 bases from V and 5 bases from J, with 13 bases between. Germline assignment: CDR1 MNHEY and CDR2 SMNVEV (reference sequence). The CDR3 totals 15 residues. CDR3 in DNA: TGTGCCAGCAGTTTATCGGCGGGGGTTGGGACTGAAGCTTTCTTT. Protein: CASSLSAGVGTEAFF.

Comment on this clone: A read error may produce the germline difference seen at one junction end. V usage is TRBV4-1 and J usage is TRBJ2-2; weak D call: TRBD1 (6 bases). The CDR3 is 16 residues long. Germline values: CDR1 MGHRA, CDR2 YSYEKL. Written as DNA, the CDR3 is TGCGCCAGCAGCGAAGACAGGACTTCGAACACCGGGGAGCTGTTTTTT. This codes for CASSEDRTSNTGELFF.

The rearrangement links TRBV6-5 to TRBJ2-7; TRBD1 aligns across 7 bases. J was trimmed by 3 bases and V by 6 bases; bases with no gene match: 8. Germline loops: CDR1 MNHEY, CDR2 SVGAGI. The CDR3 is 14 amino acids. In DNA form, the CDR3 reads TGTGCCAGCAGACCCGGGACAGCACTCTACGAGCAGTACTTC. This sequence encodes CASRPGTALYEQYF.

As for this clone: Other DNA sequences in this specimen translate into the identical CDR3. V gene TRBV7-2 combines with J gene TRBJ2-5; 15 bases are shared with TRBD2. Germline CDR1 is SGHTA and CDR2 is FQGNSA. CDR3 size: 16 residues. The trim removed 3 bases at V and 2 bases at J, leaving 1 base unmatched. Here the CDR3 DNA reads TGTGCCAGCAGCTTGGGACTAGCGGGAGGTCAAGAGACCCAGTACTTC. Translation gives CASSLGLAGGQETQYF.

The V gene is TRBV6-5, the J gene TRBJ2-7; maybe TRBD1 (6 bases). The V gene's germline CDR1 is MNHEY and CDR2 SVGAGI. Trimming took off 6 bases at V and 3 bases at J, with 18 bases between the two ends. This CDR3 spans 15 amino acids. CDR3 sequence reads: CASRLNRDPSYEQYF. For the CDR3, the DNA is TGTGCCAGCAGACTAAACAGGGACCCTAGCTACGAGCAGTACTTC.

The genes are TRBV30 and TRBJ2-3; either TRBD1 or TRBD2 may fit D (6 bases each). The CDR3 contains 11 residues. V shed 0 bases and J shed 10 bases, with 8 bases lying between them. In germline, CDR1 is GTSNPN, CDR2 SVGIG (reference sequence). CDR3 in DNA: TGTGCCTGGAGTGTAGGGGGGCCGCAGTATTTT. It is translated as CAWSVGGPQYF.

V and J are TRBV10-3 and TRBJ2-6; the D is unclear. There are 15 residues in the CDR3. The germline V and J ends were trimmed by 1 base and 4 bases, with 8 bases remaining between them. Germline loops: CDR1 ENHRY, CDR2 SYGVKD. DNA for the CDR3: TGTGCCATCAGTGAGTACCTAACAGGGGCCAACGTCCTGACTTTC. It codes for CAISEYLTGANVLTF.

The chain carries TRBV19 and TRBJ1-2, with 9 bases fitting TRBD1. J was trimmed by 7 bases and V by 6 bases; bases with no gene match: 15. This CDR3 is 16 amino acids long. Germline V gene data show CDR1 as LNHDA and CDR2 as SQIVND (reference sequence). The CDR3 loop reads CASSDLANRGRGGYTF. CDR3 bases: TGTGCCAGTAGCGACTTAGCAAACAGGGGGCGCGGTGGCTACACCTTC.

The rearrangement links TRBV5-1 to TRBJ1-1, with 8 nucleotides matching TRBD1. Germline CDR1 and CDR2: SGHRS and YFSETQ. The CDR3 is 14 amino acids. The trim removed 3 bases at V and 3 bases at J, leaving 4 bases unmatched. The CDR3 region is CASSSGQEYTEAFF. CDR3 nucleotide sequence: TGCGCCAGCAGCTCGGGACAGGAATACACTGAAGCTTTCTTT.

This chain joins TRBV2 and TRBJ2-7; no clear D. Germline V lookup: CDR1 SNHLY, CDR2 FYNNEI. V lost 8 bases to trimming and J lost 1 base, with 3 bases between them. The CDR3 has 10 residues. The CDR3 DNA sequence: TGTGCCAGCGCTTCCTACGAGCAGTACTTC. Its translation is CASASYEQYF.

The chain carries TRBV2 and TRBJ2-7, with D possibly TRBD2 on 6 matching bases. V shed 7 bases and J shed 2 bases, with 18 bases lying between them. The CDR3 consists of 15 residues. The V gene's germline CDR1 is SNHLY and CDR2 FYNNEI. The CDR3 loop reads CASKPGLEITYEQYF. The CDR3 coding sequence is TGTGCCAGCAAGCCGGGACTGGAAATTACCTACGAGCAGTACTTC. The full variable domain, with the rest looked up from reference TRBV2 and TRBJ2-7, is EPEVTQTPSHQVTQMGQEVILRCVPISNHLYFYWYRQILGQKVEFLVSFYNNEISEKSEIFDDQFSVERPDGSNFTLKIRSTKLEDSAMYFCASKPGLEITYEQYFGPGTRLTVT.

V is TRBV9 and J is TRBJ1-5, with no clear D. The CDR3 is made up of 17 amino acids. Between the trimmed V and J ends, which lost 3 bases and 3 bases, there was a span of 19 bases. Per germline, CDR1 SGDLS and CDR2 YYNGEE. The CDR3 nucleotides read TGTGCCAGCAGCGATAAAACTAGGAAGCCATACAATCAGCCCCAGCATTTT. This codes for CASSDKTRKPYNQPQHF.

The chain joins TRBV25-1 to TRBJ1-1; D unresolved. The germline V gene has CDR1 MGHDK and CDR2 SYGVNS. The length of the CDR3 is 15 residues. The V end was cut by 2 bases, the J end by 4 bases, with 14 bases between. The CDR3 region has the DNA TGTGCCAGCAGTGAAGGCAAGACAAGTTCCACTGAAGCTTTCTTT. This encodes CASSEGKTSSTEAFF. The variable domain in full, with the rest retrieved from reference TRBV25-1 and TRBJ1-1, is EADIYQTPRYLVIGTGKKITLECSQTMGHDKMYWYQQDPGMELHLIHYSYGVNSTEKGDLSSESTVSRIRTEHFPLTLESARPSHTSQYLCASSEGKTSSTEAFFGQGTRLTVV.

On this clone: Other DNA sequences in this sample translate to the same CDR3. The chain carries TRBV5-1 and TRBJ1-1; no definite D call. V was cut by 0 bases and J by 2 bases, with 8 bases left in between. In germline, CDR1 is SGHRS, CDR2 YFSETQ. The CDR3 runs 14 residues. CDR3 DNA sequence: TGCGCCAGCAGCTTGGGAGGGAGTAACACTGAAGCTTTCTTT. Its protein is CASSLGGSNTEAFF.

This chain links TRBV5-4 with TRBJ2-7, with 13 bases matching TRBD2. The CDR3 sequence is 17 residues long. J was trimmed by 6 bases and V by 4 bases; bases with no gene match: 13. Germline lookup yields CDR1 SGHNT and CDR2 YYREEE (reference sequence). The CDR3 nucleotides are TGTGCCAGCAGCCCCTCCCTTTTACTAGCGGGAGGGGGCGAGCAGTACTTC. It encodes CASSPSLLLAGGGEQYF.

In the case of this clone: A single base separates this from a much larger clone, so it may be a read error. The sample holds other DNA sequences that translate to the same CDR3. The chain couples TRBV28 to TRBJ1-2; unclear D gene. The germline V gene encodes CDR1 MDHEN and CDR2 SYDVKM. There are 14 residues in the CDR3. CDR3 protein: CASSYPPPNYGYTF. The CDR3 DNA sequence: TGTGCCAGCAGTTACCCACCTCCTAACTACGGCTACACCTTC.

The V call is TRBV5-5, the J call TRBJ2-7; D is unresolved. V was clipped by 0 bases and J by 4 bases, with 14 bases between them. Germline V gene data show CDR1 as SGHKS and CDR2 as YYEKEE (reference sequence). The CDR3 has 15 residues. The CDR3 nucleotides read TGTGCCAGCAGCTTGGCTGATGGGTTACGGTACGAGCAGTACTTC. Amino acid sequence: CASSLADGLRYEQYF.

The gene calls are TRBV10-2 and TRBJ1-4; 8 nucleotides align to TRBD1. The V and J ends lost 5 bases and 7 bases, in that order; junction bases with no gene match: 9. The CDR3 totals 15 residues. CDR1 and CDR2 from the germline V gene are WSHSY and SAAADI. DNA for the CDR3: TGCGCCAGCAGTACCAGGGGGCTAGCTGGTGAAAAACTGTTTTTT. Its protein is CASSTRGLAGEKLFF.